The TCR beta chain described here comes from a study of blood T cell repertoires in COVID-19. In the study overall: The samples span acute and convalescent COVID-19 from the United States, Italy and Spain. PBMCs, B-cell-depleted T cells, or T cells provided the cDNA or gDNA that made up the material.

The V gene's germline CDR1 is MNHEY and CDR2 SVGAGI. The V gene end was trimmed by 3 bases and the J gene end by 1 base; junction bases not matched to a gene: 5. The CDR3 has 15 amino acids. In the source study's methods: Reference gene primer amplification yielded estimated nucleated cell counts. Some clones are missing from TCRdb's copy, which holds only in-frame ones; the method was immunoSEQ multiplex PCR. D and trimming come from the DNA, and the V and J calls and clone size come from that table. The sample lists about 200,000 clones, around 86% seen once, with about 4.5% in the top ten. Sequencing input: peripheral blood. This TCR was recovered from a man in his forties or fifties with acute or convalescent COVID-19. The chain couples TRBV6-5 to TRBJ1-1, with 7 bases identical to TRBD1. Here the CDR3 DNA reads TGTGCCAGCAGTTATGGGCCAGGGGGGAACACTGAAGCTTTCTTT. Translated: CASSYGPGGNTEAFF.